The entry that follows covers one T cell receptor beta chain sequence. Its antigen is currently unknown. Generated by immunoSEQ multiplex PCR, the TCRdb table keeps only in-frame clones and is missing some. The sample lists about 2.1 million clones; roughly 95% were seen once. As defined, naive CD8 cells were CD45RO-negative and positively selected for CCR7, with terminally differentiated effector memory CD45RA+ cells excluded. This sample stems from a study of shared clonotypes between healthy human individuals. Study-wide results and limits: A few donors had around 5% of their naive CD4 clonotypes in common.

Germline V gene sequence: CDR1 MNHNS, CDR2 SASEGT. The CDR3 sequence is 14 residues long. V gave up 2 bases and J gave up 3 bases, with 8 bases separating them. The J gene is TRBJ2-1, the V gene TRBV6-1, with D perhaps TRBD2 (5 bases). The receptor's source is a man aged 18-30 years in good health. Some clones in this sample may be carry-over from other donors' samples. Input material: naive CD8+ T cells from PBMCs. The CDR3 reads CASSEHRDYNEQFF. The CDR3 coding sequence is TGTGCCAGCAGTGAACACCGGGACTACAATGAGCAGTTCTTC.